The subject of this entry is one T cell receptor beta chain. Its antigen is unknown. The V segment lost 6 bases and the J segment 7 bases; nucleotides outside the gene matches: 4. The CDR3 length is 15 residues. Germline values: CDR1 LGHNT, CDR2 FRNRAP. This specimen belongs to a study of cytomegalovirus exposure and HLA in healthy donors. Findings and limits, study-wide: A later analysis associated some 16,000 TCR beta sequences with HLA alleles at a 0.05 false discovery rate.

Vbeta (60) and Jbeta (13) primers were used in the PCR. TCRdb's copy holds only in-frame clones and misses some; the assay was immunoSEQ multiplex PCR. The table shows about 78,000 clones, with over 55% occurring only once. This receptor was obtained from a man aged 30 to 39 in good health and CMV-seropositive. This sequence joins TRBV12-5 and TRBJ2-1, with 15 bases aligning to TRBD2. Sample: PBMCs. CDR3 coding DNA: TGTGCTAGTGGCCGCGGGACTAGCGGGAGGAATGAGCAGTTCTTC. It yields the protein CASGRGTSGRNEQFF.